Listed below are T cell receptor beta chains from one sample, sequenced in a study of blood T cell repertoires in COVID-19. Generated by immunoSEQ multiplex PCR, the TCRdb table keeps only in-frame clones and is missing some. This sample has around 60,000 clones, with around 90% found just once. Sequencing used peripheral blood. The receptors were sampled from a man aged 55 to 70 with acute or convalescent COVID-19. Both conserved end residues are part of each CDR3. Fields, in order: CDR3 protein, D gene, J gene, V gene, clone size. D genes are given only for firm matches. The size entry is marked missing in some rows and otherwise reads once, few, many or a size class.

CATSSGQGVFKKLFF TRBD1 TRBJ1-4 TRBV15 .
CASSLGTLNYEQYF . TRBJ2-7 TRBV19 .
CASSVTAEGEQYF . TRBJ2-7 TRBV9 .
CASSQHTGITEAFF . TRBJ1-1 TRBV3-1/TRBV3-2 few
CSVERDDPEAFF . TRBJ1-1 TRBV29-1 .
CASSTTGVKTNEKLFF TRBD1 TRBJ1-4 TRBV19 .
CASSHRTSVNPGVLTF TRBD2 TRBJ2-6 TRBV3-1/TRBV3-2 once
CASIPDRSHEQYF TRBD1 TRBJ2-7 TRBV2 .
CASSHRGQGRPNEQFF TRBD1 TRBJ2-1 TRBV14 .
CASSSTGDRSTNEKLFF TRBD1 TRBJ1-4 TRBV5-6 .
CASSHLGQGGNTIYF . TRBJ1-3 TRBV3-1/TRBV3-2 .
CASSGTVTDTQYF . TRBJ2-3 TRBV10-1 .
CASSEGTGSRETQYF TRBD1 TRBJ2-5 TRBV6-5 .
CASSALSQGANEKLFF . TRBJ1-4 TRBV4-1 .
CASSESYNSPLHF . TRBJ1-6 TRBV6-1 .
CASKRALRDSYEQYF . TRBJ2-7 TRBV3-1/TRBV3-2 .
CASSQTGQSYNEQFF TRBD1 TRBJ2-1 TRBV3-1/TRBV3-2 .
CASLADMNTEAFF . TRBJ1-1 TRBV2 .